This T cell receptor (beta chain) came from a study of neoadjuvant nivolumab and ipilimumab in lung cancer. Overall study: Nivolumab 3 mg/kg was given days 1, 15 and 29, plus ipilimumab 1 mg/kg day 1 in combination. Overall study findings and caveats: Compared with tumor-adjacent uninvolved lung, resected tumors showed greater richness and clonality. From pretherapy to surgery, tumor richness and clonality rose with dual therapy. Pathologic regression was not significantly tied to TCR clonality.

Germline CDR1 reads LNHDA; CDR2 reads SQIVND (reference sequence). V was clipped by 4 bases and J by 9 bases; unmatched bases: 9. The CDR3 spans 14 residues. Note on this clone: Its target is not known.

Method: immunoSEQ multiplex PCR; TCRdb's copy keeps in-frame clones and lacks some. The repertoire holds 15,000 to 20,000 clones, with around 76% as singletons. This material consisted of tumor tissue, taken after neoadjuvant nivolumab, alone or with ipilimumab, at or shortly before surgery. The sequence came from an adult with non-small cell lung cancer. The chain uses TRBV19 and TRBJ2-1; 7 positions agree with TRBD2. The CDR3 DNA reads as TGTGCCAGTAGTAAAAGCGGGGCGGCCAGTGAGCAGTTCTTC. Translation: CASSKSGAASEQFF.